The subject of this entry is one T cell receptor beta chain. This record belongs to a study of blood T cell repertoires in COVID-19. Study-wide context: Sites across the United States, Italy and Spain contributed samples from acute and convalescent COVID-19.

Original data processing: Reference gene primer amplification gave estimated nucleated cell counts. The repertoire was sequenced with immunoSEQ multiplex PCR; TCRdb's copy has only in-frame clones and lacks some. V, J and clone size reflect that table, while D and trimming were determined from the DNA. This table holds around 200,000 clones, 85% found once. The CDR3 length is 14 residues. Trimming took 1 base from V and 3 from J, leaving 9 bases between them. In germline, CDR1 is SGDLS, CDR2 YYNGEE. This TCR was sampled from a person aged 65-85 years with COVID-19, enrolled during active disease. The J gene is TRBJ2-3, the V gene TRBV9, with a weak D call TRBD1 (7 bases). Sequences were obtained from peripheral blood. The CDR3 DNA follows: TGTGCCAGCAGCGTATCAGGGGGGACAGATACGCAGTATTTT. Its protein is CASSVSGGTDTQYF. The entire variable domain, with the rest obtained from reference TRBV9 and TRBJ2-3, is as follows: DSGVTQTPKHLITATGQRVTLRCSPRSGDLSVYWYQQSLDQGLQFLIQYYNGEERAKGNILERFSAQQFPDLHSELNLSSLELGDSALYFCASSVSGGTDTQYFGPGTRLTVL.